Described below is a single T cell receptor (beta chain) sequence and its context. This sample was taken from a study of PD-L1 blockade in urothelial cancer. Study-level information: Patients started atezolizumab in about 2014, 1,200 mg intravenously every 3 weeks. The authors examined blood 3 weeks (second dose) and 6 weeks after treatment start. The median T cell count in blood samples was 110,000 to 150,000.

The repertoire was sequenced with immunoSEQ multiplex PCR; TCRdb's copy has only in-frame clones and lacks some. Of some 80,000 clones listed, 85% are singletons. Noted time point: pretreatment peripheral blood. Germline CDR1 reads SGHAT; CDR2 reads FQNNGV. The CDR3 totals 13 residues. The ends were cut back, 4 bases at V and 7 bases at J, with 11 bases in the middle. The sequenced sample was PBMCs, obtained around atezolizumab (anti-PD-L1) treatment. The sequence was collected from a man aged 40-50 years with urothelial cancer. The V call is TRBV11-2, the J call TRBJ1-5; D may be TRBD1 (5 bases). The CDR3 DNA reads as TGTGCCAGCAGCTCGGACAATAACCAGCCCCAGCATTTT. It codes for CASSSDNNQPQHF.